This TCR beta chain emerged from a study of human CD8 memory T cell subsets. Study-level results: Diversity, per Chao1 estimates, appeared greater in stem-like memory T cells than in precursor exhausted T cells. Stem-like memory T cells and precursor exhausted T cells had repertoires that overlapped very little.

The CDR3 consists of 16 residues. Duplicate vials of some 140,000 sorted CD8+ T cells per subset supplied the RNA. UMI-labeled 5' RACE was used, and it produced the TCR beta libraries. Reprocessing the 5' RACE reads, TCRdb reports a single entry for every CDR3 protein and omits DNA. The table for this sample gives 11,000 or so distinct CDR3 sequences. Notes on this clonotype: Its target is not known.

Sequencing was done on a sample of CD8+ T cells from PBMCs. This clonotype was sampled from a human donor in good health. This chain links TRBV12-3 or TRBV12-4 with TRBJ2-1; no DNA is available, so the TRBD1 call from TCRdb remains unchecked. This CDR3 reads CASSLTGAAPNNEQFF.